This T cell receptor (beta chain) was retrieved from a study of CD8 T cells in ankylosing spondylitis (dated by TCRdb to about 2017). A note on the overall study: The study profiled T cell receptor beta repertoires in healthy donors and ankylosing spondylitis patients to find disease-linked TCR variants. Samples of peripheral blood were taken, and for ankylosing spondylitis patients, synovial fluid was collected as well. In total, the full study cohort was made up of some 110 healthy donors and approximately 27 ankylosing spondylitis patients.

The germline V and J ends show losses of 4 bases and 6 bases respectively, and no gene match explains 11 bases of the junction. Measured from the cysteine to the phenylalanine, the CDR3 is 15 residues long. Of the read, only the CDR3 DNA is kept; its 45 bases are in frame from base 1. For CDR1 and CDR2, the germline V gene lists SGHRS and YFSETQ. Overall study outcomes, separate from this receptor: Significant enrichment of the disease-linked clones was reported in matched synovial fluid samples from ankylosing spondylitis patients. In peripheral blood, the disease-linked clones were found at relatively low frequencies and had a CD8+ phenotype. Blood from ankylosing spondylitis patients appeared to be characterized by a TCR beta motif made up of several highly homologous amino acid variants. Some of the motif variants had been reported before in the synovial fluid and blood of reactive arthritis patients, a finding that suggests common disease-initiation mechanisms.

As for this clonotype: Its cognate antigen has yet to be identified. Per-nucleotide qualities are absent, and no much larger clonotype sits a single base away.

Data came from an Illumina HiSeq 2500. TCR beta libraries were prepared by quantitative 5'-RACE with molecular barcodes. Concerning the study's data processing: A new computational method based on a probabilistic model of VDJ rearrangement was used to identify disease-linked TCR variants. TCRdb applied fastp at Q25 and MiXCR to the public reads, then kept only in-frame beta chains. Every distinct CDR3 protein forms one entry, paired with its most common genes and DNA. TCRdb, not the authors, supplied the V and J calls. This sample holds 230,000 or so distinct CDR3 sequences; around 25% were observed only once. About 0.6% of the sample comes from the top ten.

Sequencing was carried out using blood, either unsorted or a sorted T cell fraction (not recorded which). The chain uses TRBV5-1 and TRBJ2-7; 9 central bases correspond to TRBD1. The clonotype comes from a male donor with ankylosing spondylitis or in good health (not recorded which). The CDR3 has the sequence CASSAQAGQGSEQYF. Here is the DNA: TGCGCCAGCAGCGCTCAAGCGGGACAGGGTTCCGAGCAGTACTTC.